The 17 T cell receptor beta chains presented below share a single source sample, sequenced in a study of T cells in Graves' hyperthyroidism and ophthalmopathy. TCR beta CDR3 regions were amplified from RNA. The study used the HTBI primer set for a first-round RT-PCR of the TCR CDR3. TCRdb analysed the multiplex PCR reads with MiXCR anew, one entry per CDR3 protein. The table includes approximately 600,000 distinct CDR3 sequences, under 15% detected once. Sequenced sample: blood. The receptors were sampled from a woman between 40 and 55 years old with Graves' ophthalmopathy.

The rearrangement links TRBV10-3 to TRBJ1-1; D is possibly TRBD1 (5 bases). This CDR3 comprises 14 residues. V was cut by 11 bases and J by 1 base, with 17 bases left in between. Looked up from germline, CDR1 is ENHRY and CDR2 is SYGVKD. The CDR3 DNA follows: TGTGCCTCCGCTCCCGGGACGGCGAACACTGAAGCTTTCTTT. The encoded protein is CASAPGTANTEAFF.

In its sample, this clonotype was seen many times. The chain couples TRBV11-2 to TRBJ2-7, with a tentative D call TRBD1 (6 bases). The V gene's germline CDR1 is SGHAT and CDR2 FQNNGV. The CDR3 is 15 residues long. V was cut by 5 bases and J by 0 bases, with 14 bases left in between. The CDR3: CASSPPGQSSYEQYF. CDR3 nucleotides: TGTGCCAGCAGCCCACCGGGACAAAGCTCCTACGAGCAGTACTTC.

This clonotype has a count of ten or more. This chain uses TRBV6-2 or TRBV6-3 with TRBJ2-2; 8 nucleotides match TRBD1. Trimming took 7 bases from V and 6 from J; bases not matched to a gene: 16. The CDR3 loop spans 17 amino acids. The germline gives CDR1 MNHEY, CDR2 SVGEGT. This CDR3 is CASKTDRVLVLAGELFF. CDR3 sequence (DNA): TGTGCCAGCAAGACGGACAGGGTATTGGTGTTGGCCGGGGAGCTGTTTTTT.

This clonotype was detected many times. CDR3 protein: CASSSGLGNQPQHF. The CDR3 region has the DNA TGTGCCAGCAGTTCAGGGTTGGGCAATCAGCCCCAGCATTTT. The rearrangement joins TRBV6-6 to TRBJ1-5, with D maybe TRBD1 (5 bases). The ends were cut back, 4 bases at V and 2 bases at J, with 9 bases in the middle. Germline V gene data show CDR1 as MNHNY and CDR2 as SVGAGI (reference sequence). CDR3 length equals 14 residues.

This clonotype was seen at least ten times. The chain links TRBV30 to TRBJ2-5; 8 bases agree with TRBD2. The trim removed 0 bases at V and 5 bases at J, leaving 8 bases unmatched. This CDR3 has 15 amino acids. Germline V gene sequence: CDR1 GTSNPN, CDR2 SVGIG (reference sequence). The CDR3 here is CAWSVLGTSGETQYF. In nucleotides, the CDR3 is TGTGCCTGGAGTGTACTAGGGACTAGTGGGGAGACCCAGTACTTC.

This clonotype was seen just once. The chain has TRBV5-6 and TRBJ1-1, with D unresolved. The CDR3 covers 14 residues. V was cut by 2 bases and J by 3 bases, with 11 bases left in between. Germline CDR1 and CDR2: SGHDT and YYEEEE. The CDR3 DNA reads as TGTGCCAGCAGCTTACCGGGTGTGCACACTGAAGCTTTCTTT. This translates into CASSLPGVHTEAFF.

In this sample, this clonotype turned up a few times. J is TRBJ1-2 and V is TRBV12-3 or TRBV12-4, with D maybe TRBD1 (6 bases). The CDR3 sequence is 13 residues long. Trimming pared 5 bases from V and 2 bases from J, leaving 9 bases between. This CDR3 is CASSDQGNYGYTF. Here the CDR3 DNA reads TGTGCCAGCAGTGACCAGGGGAACTATGGCTACACCTTC.

Ten or more counts support this clonotype. The chain joins TRBV6-1 to TRBJ1-1; D is unresolved. This CDR3 has 12 amino acids. Trimming cost V 4 bases and J 8 bases, with 11 bases left between them. Germline lookup yields CDR1 MNHNS and CDR2 SASEGT. The CDR3 DNA reads TGTGCCAGCAGTGGAGCCAGCCAAGAAGCTTTCTTT. Translation gives CASSGASQEAFF.

This clonotype was counted at least ten times. The chain employs TRBV2 and TRBJ2-7, with D perhaps matching TRBD2 (5 bases). The germline V and J ends were trimmed by 7 bases and 6 bases, with 19 bases remaining between them. Germline-derived CDR1 and CDR2 are SNHLY and FYNNEI. The CDR3 loop spans 14 amino acids. CDR3 region: CASILAIGLVEQYF. The CDR3 bases are TGTGCCAGCATTCTAGCAATCGGGCTAGTCGAGCAGTACTTC. Combining the CDR3 with reference TRBV2 and TRBJ2-7 gives the whole variable domain EPEVTQTPSHQVTQMGQEVILRCVPISNHLYFYWYRQILGQKVEFLVSFYNNEISEKSEIFDDQFSVERPDGSNFTLKIRSTKLEDSAMYFCASILAIGLVEQYFGPGTRLTVT.

This clonotype was counted a few times. The chain is built from TRBV6-2 or TRBV6-3 and TRBJ1-1; possible D gene TRBD1, 5 bases. The germline CDR1 and CDR2 sequences are MNHEY and SVGEGT. V lost 0 bases to trimming and J lost 7 bases, with 12 bases between them. CDR3 length: 14 residues. The CDR3 DNA sequence: TGTGCCAGCAGTTACTCGGGGCAGGGTGGTGAAGCTTTCTTT. Translated: CASSYSGQGGEAFF.

This clonotype was counted ten times or more. V and J are TRBV20-1 and TRBJ2-7; D uncertain. V was pared by 2 bases and J by 2 bases, with 16 bases between. CDR1 is DFQATT, CDR2 SNEGSKA, per germline (reference sequence). The CDR3 is 15 amino acids. The CDR3 region is CSARSRGGRTYEQYF. The CDR3 nucleotides read TGCAGTGCTAGATCCCGCGGTGGTAGGACCTACGAGCAGTACTTC.

This clonotype was found a few times. The chain is built from TRBV29-1 and TRBJ1-1; D is ambiguous. There are 12 residues in the CDR3. Germline CDR1 SQVTM, CDR2 ANQGSEA. CDR3 sequence (DNA): TGCATGGGAGTAGGGATGAACACTGAAGCTTTCTTT. It is translated as CMGVGMNTEAFF.

This clonotype was picked up a small number of times. CDR3 sequence (DNA): TGTGCCAGCACCCCGCCAGGGGGTGGGTCCTACGAGCAGTACTTC. It yields the protein CASTPPGGGSYEQYF. The chain links TRBV28 to TRBJ2-7; 7 bases are shared with TRBD1. The CDR3 sequence is 15 residues long. Germline trimming cut 7 bases from V and 1 base from J; bases unmatched to any gene: 10. The V gene's germline CDR1 is MDHEN and CDR2 SYDVKM.

This clonotype has a count of ten or more. The V and J genes are TRBV12-3 or TRBV12-4 and TRBJ2-7; TRBD1 agrees at 7 bases. The J segment lost 10 bases and the V segment lost 7 bases, leaving 10 bases of the junction unmatched. CDR3 length: 12 amino acids. CDR3 in amino acids: CASNTTGAEQYF. The CDR3, as DNA: TGTGCCAGCAATACTACAGGGGCTGAACAGTACTTC.

Remarks on this clonotype: A clone one base away is much larger, so this may be a read error. This chain links TRBV10-3 with TRBJ2-7; D may be TRBD1 (5 bases). The ends were cut back, 3 bases at V and 3 bases at J, with 12 bases in the middle. The germline gives CDR1 ENHRY, CDR2 SYGVKD. This CDR3 comprises 14 residues. CDR3 sequence: CAISESRVIYEQYF. The DNA for the CDR3 is TGTGCCATCAGTGAAAGCAGGGTAATCTACGAGCAGTACTTC.

The table lists this clonotype with a few counts. One end of the junction fails to match germline, which may point to a read error. This sequence joins TRBV6-2 or TRBV6-3 and TRBJ2-7; D is tentatively TRBD1 or TRBD2 (5 bases each). The CDR3 contains 13 residues. Germline CDR1 and CDR2: MNHEY and SVGEGT. CDR3 region: CASRTGGTGELYF. CDR3 nucleotides: TGTGCCAGCAGAACAGGTGGTACCGGGGAGCTGTACTTC.

This clonotype was seen repeatedly, ten times or more. The genes are TRBV7-2 and TRBJ2-7; maybe TRBD1 (6 bases). The CDR3 has 14 residues. Trimming cost V 3 bases and J 6 bases, with 15 bases left between them. Per germline, CDR1 SGHTA and CDR2 FQGNSA. The CDR3 coding sequence is TGTGCCAGCAGCTTCCGACTAAGGGGGACCGAGCAGTACTTC. Its translation: CASSFRLRGTEQYF. Filled out from reference TRBV7-2 and TRBJ2-7, the complete variable domain reads GAGVSQSPSNKVTEKGKDVELRCDPISGHTALYWYRQSLGQGLEFLIYFQGNSAPDKSGLPSDRFSAERTGGSVSTLTIQRTQQEDSAVYLCASSFRLRGTEQYFGPGTRLTVT.